This T cell receptor (beta chain) was sequenced in a study of T-cell memory formation after mild COVID-19. TCRdb fed the 5' RACE reads into MiXCR, producing one record per CDR3 protein. Here the sample spans about 560,000 distinct CDR3 sequences, roughly 17% being singletons. Study-level results: Contracting clones from day 15 to 85 had balanced CD4/CD8; later expanders favoured CD4+. Contracting clones localized mainly to CM and EM when CD4+ and mainly to EMRA when CD8+. SARS-CoV-2 specificity was not confirmed for second-wave clones peaking on day 37. Pre-infection memory harbored some responding clones, suggesting cross-reactive memory joined.

Comments on this clonotype: Its matching antigen is unknown.

V dropped 5 bases and J dropped 3 bases, with 11 bases sitting between them. The V gene's germline CDR1 is DFQATT and CDR2 SNEGSKA (reference sequence). The CDR3 extends over 13 amino acids. The specimen sequenced was PBMCs or a T cell subset sorted from them (not recorded which). The chain is built from TRBV20-1 and TRBJ1-5; no clear D. This clonotype was obtained from an adult woman who had mild COVID-19 (a few samples of this study predate the infection). Cell type and time point are not known. CDR3 DNA: TGCAGTGCTCAGATGTCCTTCAATCAGCCCCAGCATTTT. Residues: CSAQMSFNQPQHF.